A selection of T cell receptor beta chains follows, all from one sample in a study of vaccination effects on CD4 cells after COVID-19. Their cognate antigens are unknown. Profiling relied on immunoSEQ multiplex PCR, and the TCRdb table lists in-frame clones only, not all of them. The sample shows 25,000 to 40,000 clones, roughly four fifths of them seen only once. Here the sequenced sample was CD4+ T cells from PBMCs cultured with HCoV-NL63 spike peptides, taken after COVID-19 vaccination. The source of these receptors is a human donor who received a COVID-19 vaccine. Some clones in this sample may be carry-over from other donors' samples. Both conserved end residues are part of each CDR3. A D gene is named only where the DNA matches it firmly. Size tells how often a clone was seen (once, few, many) or the class of an expanded clone, and some rows leave it out.

j_call: TRBJ2-5
clone_size: -
d_call: -
v_call: TRBV28
cdr3_nt: TGTGCCAGCAGTCCGGACATACGAGAGACCCAGTACTTC
cdr3_aa: CASSPDIRETQYF

j_call: TRBJ1-5
clone_size: -
d_call: -
v_call: TRBV24-1
cdr3_nt: TGTGCCACCAGTGATCCTCAGAATGCTCAGCCCCAGCATTTT
cdr3_aa: CATSDPQNAQPQHF

j_call: TRBJ2-1
clone_size: -
d_call: -
v_call: TRBV5-1
cdr3_nt: TGCGCCAGCAGCCCGGGGGAGGACTACAATGAGCAGTTCTTC
cdr3_aa: CASSPGEDYNEQFF

j_call: TRBJ2-6
clone_size: -
d_call: TRBD2
v_call: TRBV6-1
cdr3_nt: TGTGCCAGCAGAGCGGGGAACGGGGCCAACGTCCTGACTTTC
cdr3_aa: CASRAGNGANVLTF

j_call: TRBJ1-1
clone_size: -
d_call: -
v_call: TRBV10-3
cdr3_nt: TGTGCCATCAGTGAAGGGGGATCAGACGTTGAAGCTTTCTTT
cdr3_aa: CAISEGGSDVEAFF

j_call: TRBJ2-3
clone_size: -
d_call: -
v_call: TRBV3-1/TRBV3-2
cdr3_nt: TGTGCCAGCAGCCAAGTCGAAGGCTATACGCAGTATTTT
cdr3_aa: CASSQVEGYTQYF

j_call: TRBJ1-3
clone_size: -
d_call: -
v_call: TRBV7-2
cdr3_nt: TGTGCCAGCAGCCTCCAGGGTTACGGAAACACCATATATTTT
cdr3_aa: CASSLQGYGNTIYF

j_call: TRBJ2-1
clone_size: -
d_call: TRBD2
v_call: TRBV5-1
cdr3_nt: TGCGCCAGCAGCGTCGGGACTAGCGGGGGGGCGGGCAATGAGCAGTTCTTC
cdr3_aa: CASSVGTSGGAGNEQFF

j_call: TRBJ2-5
clone_size: -
d_call: -
v_call: TRBV9
cdr3_nt: TGTGCCAGCAGCGTAGGGGTGCGGGGCCTACAAGAGACCCAGTACTTC
cdr3_aa: CASSVGVRGLQETQYF

j_call: TRBJ1-2
clone_size: -
d_call: -
v_call: TRBV18
cdr3_nt: TGTGCCAGCTCACAAAGACCCACTTACGACTATGGCTACACCTTC
cdr3_aa: CASSQRPTYDYGYTF

j_call: TRBJ2-3
clone_size: -
d_call: -
v_call: TRBV9
cdr3_nt: TGTGCCAGCAGCTCCCTTGGCGGGGAGTTCGCAGATACGCAGTATTTT
cdr3_aa: CASSSLGGEFADTQYF

j_call: TRBJ1-2
clone_size: -
d_call: -
v_call: TRBV14
cdr3_nt: TGTGCCAGCAGCCAAGTAAGCCTTTCAACGGGTGGCTACACCTTC
cdr3_aa: CASSQVSLSTGGYTF

j_call: TRBJ2-5
clone_size: -
d_call: -
v_call: TRBV4-3
cdr3_nt: TGCGCCAGCAGCCAAGTAGGGAGAGGTACCGAAGAGACCCAGTACTTC
cdr3_aa: CASSQVGRGTEETQYF

j_call: TRBJ2-3
clone_size: once
d_call: -
v_call: TRBV18
cdr3_nt: TGTGCCAGCTCACGGACCATCACAGATACGCAGTATTTT
cdr3_aa: CASSRTITDTQYF

j_call: TRBJ1-2
clone_size: few
d_call: -
v_call: TRBV4-1
cdr3_nt: TGCGCCAGCAGCCAATTGGCCAGGGGAGACGGCTACACCTTC
cdr3_aa: CASSQLARGDGYTF

j_call: TRBJ1-5
clone_size: -
d_call: -
v_call: TRBV18
cdr3_nt: TGTGCCAGCTCACCGACCGGGGGAAGCAATCAGCCCCAGCATTTT
cdr3_aa: CASSPTGGSNQPQHF

j_call: TRBJ1-2
clone_size: -
d_call: -
v_call: TRBV7-9
cdr3_nt: TGTGCCAGCAGCTTAGTTGGGCAGGACGGTGGCTACACCTTC
cdr3_aa: CASSLVGQDGGYTF

j_call: TRBJ2-3
clone_size: once
d_call: TRBD2
v_call: TRBV3-1/TRBV3-2
cdr3_nt: TGTGCCAGCAGCCAAGCCAGCGGGGGCACAGATACGCAGTATTTT
cdr3_aa: CASSQASGGTDTQYF

j_call: TRBJ2-5
clone_size: -
d_call: TRBD2
v_call: TRBV10-3
cdr3_nt: TGTGCCATCAGTGAGGGACTAGCGGGCACAGAGACCCAGTACTTC
cdr3_aa: CAISEGLAGTETQYF

j_call: TRBJ1-3
clone_size: few
d_call: -
v_call: TRBV6-5
cdr3_nt: TGTGCCACCCAAGATTGGGGGGGTGGAAACACCATATATTTT
cdr3_aa: CATQDWGGGNTIYF

j_call: TRBJ1-1
clone_size: -
d_call: TRBD1
v_call: TRBV10-3
cdr3_nt: TGTGCCATCAGTGAGTTGGGACAGATGAACACTGAAGCTTTCTTT
cdr3_aa: CAISELGQMNTEAFF

j_call: TRBJ1-2
clone_size: -
d_call: TRBD1
v_call: TRBV5-1
cdr3_nt: TGCGCCAGCAGCCTTCAGGGGGCAGCGGAGTATGGCTACACCTTC
cdr3_aa: CASSLQGAAEYGYTF

j_call: TRBJ2-1
clone_size: -
d_call: TRBD2
v_call: TRBV5-1
cdr3_nt: TGCGCCAGCAGCTTGGACGGGACTAGTAATGAGCAGTTCTTC
cdr3_aa: CASSLDGTSNEQFF

j_call: TRBJ1-1
clone_size: -
d_call: -
v_call: TRBV2
cdr3_nt: TGTGCCAGCAGTGAGCGGGGCCCAGGGGCGCACACTGAAGCTTTCTTT
cdr3_aa: CASSERGPGAHTEAFF

j_call: TRBJ2-5
clone_size: -
d_call: TRBD1
v_call: TRBV10-3
cdr3_nt: TGTGCCACTAAAAGGACAGGGGGCGGGGAGACCCAGTACTTC
cdr3_aa: CATKRTGGGETQYF

j_call: TRBJ1-1
clone_size: -
d_call: -
v_call: TRBV2
cdr3_nt: TGTGCCAGCAGAGATGAGTTAGCTGAAGCTTTCTTT
cdr3_aa: CASRDELAEAFF

j_call: TRBJ1-4
clone_size: -
d_call: -
v_call: TRBV29-1
cdr3_nt: TGCAGCGCAGGGTGGACTAATGAAAAACTGTTTTTT
cdr3_aa: CSAGWTNEKLFF

j_call: TRBJ1-4
clone_size: -
d_call: -
v_call: TRBV7-2
cdr3_nt: TGTGCCAGCAGTTACCCTATCGGCGAAAAACTGTTTTTT
cdr3_aa: CASSYPIGEKLFF

j_call: TRBJ2-5
clone_size: -
d_call: TRBD2
v_call: TRBV6-5
cdr3_nt: TGTGCCAGCAGTTCCCTTTCGGGGGGGCGGGAGACCCAGTACTTC
cdr3_aa: CASSSLSGGRETQYF

j_call: TRBJ1-2
clone_size: once
d_call: -
v_call: TRBV29-1
cdr3_nt: TGCAGCGTTGAGGAGCGGCTGGGCTATGGCTACACCTTC
cdr3_aa: CSVEERLGYGYTF

j_call: TRBJ2-1
clone_size: -
d_call: -
v_call: TRBV20-1
cdr3_nt: TGCAGTGCTAGGGGTTACAATGAGCAGTTCTTC
cdr3_aa: CSARGYNEQFF

j_call: TRBJ1-2
clone_size: -
d_call: -
v_call: TRBV28
cdr3_nt: TGTGCCAGCAGTTTAGGACAAATAGACTACACCTTC
cdr3_aa: CASSLGQIDYTF

j_call: TRBJ2-1
clone_size: -
d_call: -
v_call: TRBV5-5
cdr3_nt: TGTGCCAGCAGCTTGTATGAGTACAATGAGCAGTTCTTC
cdr3_aa: CASSLYEYNEQFF

j_call: TRBJ1-1
clone_size: -
d_call: -
v_call: TRBV6-5
cdr3_nt: TGTGCCAGCAAAGCGAACACTGAAGCTTTCTTT
cdr3_aa: CASKANTEAFF

j_call: TRBJ2-3
clone_size: -
d_call: TRBD2
v_call: TRBV6-5
cdr3_nt: TGTGCCAGCAGATCCAGCGGGGGGGGTGAAGATACGCAGTATTTT
cdr3_aa: CASRSSGGGEDTQYF

j_call: TRBJ1-3
clone_size: -
d_call: -
v_call: TRBV4-3
cdr3_nt: TGCGCCAGCAGCCAAGAGCTCGGAAACACCATATATTTT
cdr3_aa: CASSQELGNTIYF

j_call: TRBJ1-1
clone_size: -
d_call: -
v_call: TRBV6-5
cdr3_nt: TGTGCCAGCAGTTCCGGGACGGGAAAGGGGAACACTGAAGCTTTCTTT
cdr3_aa: CASSSGTGKGNTEAFF

j_call: TRBJ1-1
clone_size: -
d_call: TRBD1
v_call: TRBV10-1
cdr3_nt: TGCGCCAGCAGAGGGACAGCCTCTGAAGCTTTCTTT
cdr3_aa: CASRGTASEAFF

j_call: TRBJ2-3
clone_size: -
d_call: TRBD2
v_call: TRBV10-1
cdr3_nt: TGCGCCAGCAGTGTTCGAGCGGGGGTCACAGATACGCAGTATTTT
cdr3_aa: CASSVRAGVTDTQYF

j_call: TRBJ2-2
clone_size: once
d_call: -
v_call: TRBV6-6
cdr3_nt: TGTGCCAGCAGTTACGGCCGGTCGAACACCGGGGAGCTGTTTTTT
cdr3_aa: CASSYGRSNTGELFF

j_call: TRBJ1-5
clone_size: -
d_call: TRBD1
v_call: TRBV6-5
cdr3_nt: TGTGCCAGCAGTCCACGGACAGGGGGAGAGCCCCAGCATTTT
cdr3_aa: CASSPRTGGEPQHF

j_call: TRBJ1-4
clone_size: -
d_call: TRBD1
v_call: TRBV28
cdr3_nt: TGTGCCAGCAGTACGAGGACAGGGGTAGCAACTAATGAAAAACTGTTTTTT
cdr3_aa: CASSTRTGVATNEKLFF

j_call: TRBJ2-1
clone_size: -
d_call: TRBD1
v_call: TRBV24-1
cdr3_nt: TGTGCCACCAGTGATCTACGACAGGGAGCATACAATGAGCAGTTCTTC
cdr3_aa: CATSDLRQGAYNEQFF

j_call: TRBJ2-3
clone_size: -
d_call: TRBD2
v_call: TRBV5-5
cdr3_nt: TGTGCCAGCAGCCTGACTAGCGGGGGGGCAACAGATACGCAGTATTTT
cdr3_aa: CASSLTSGGATDTQYF

j_call: TRBJ1-4
clone_size: -
d_call: TRBD1
v_call: TRBV6-5
cdr3_nt: TGTGCCAGCAGTACCGACAGGGGTAATGAAAAACTGTTTTTT
cdr3_aa: CASSTDRGNEKLFF

j_call: TRBJ1-5
clone_size: once
d_call: TRBD1
v_call: TRBV18
cdr3_nt: TGTGCCAGCTCGCCAGACAGGGTAAGCAATCAGCCCCAGCATTTT
cdr3_aa: CASSPDRVSNQPQHF